This TCR beta chain was identified during a study of blood T cells in healthy people across ages. Study-level background: Capturing about one barcoded beta molecule per two T cells was achieved by template switching.

The CDR3 has 16 amino acids. Germline V gives CDR1 DFQATT, CDR2 SNEGSKA (reference sequence). Trimming cost V 0 bases and J 5 bases, with 17 bases left between them. A minimum of 6 micrograms of total RNA was extracted per sample. Alongside a J-beta primer mix, a sample-barcoded 5' primer served in a second PCR lasting about 7 to 11 cycles. TCRdb processed the 5' RACE reads anew with MiXCR; each CDR3 protein has one entry. The sample consists of approximately 780,000 distinct CDR3 sequences, more than 25% of them appearing once. Study-level findings and limits: Diversity estimated from one million T cells was considered an underestimate.

With regard to this clonotype: What it recognizes is unknown.

The sample also formed part of further work on T cells of mothers and their children. From that report: The study recruited a few healthy Caucasian mothers and their six children as donors.

The sequenced sample was blood. The chain links TRBV20-1 to TRBJ2-1; D unclear. This clonotype was sampled from a boy between 10 and 17 years old in good health. CDR3 loop: CSARDRPTLGNNEQFF. In DNA, the CDR3 is TGCAGTGCTAGAGATCGGCCGACTCTGGGCAACAATGAGCAGTTCTTC.